Included here is one T cell receptor beta chain sequence, with context. The data derive from a study of blood T cell repertoires in COVID-19. Overall study: T cells, B-cell-depleted T cells, or PBMCs provided the cDNA or gDNA that served as material.

This table comes from immunoSEQ multiplex PCR, and its TCRdb copy is limited to in-frame clones, with some not included. The profile shows 86,000 or so clones, more than 65% of them singletons. The J segment lost 0 bases and the V segment lost 4 bases, leaving 10 bases of the junction unmatched. The CDR3 has 18 residues. CDR1 MGHRA and CDR2 YSYEKL come from the germline V gene. What was sequenced was peripheral blood. The V and J genes are TRBV4-1 and TRBJ1-5, with 9 bases identical to TRBD1. The TCR sequence derives from a man between 65 and 85 years old with acute or convalescent COVID-19. In DNA form, the CDR3 reads TGCGCCAGCAGCCCGGGACAGGGAGGTTTCCTTAGCAATCAGCCCCAGCATTTT. As protein: CASSPGQGGFLSNQPQHF.